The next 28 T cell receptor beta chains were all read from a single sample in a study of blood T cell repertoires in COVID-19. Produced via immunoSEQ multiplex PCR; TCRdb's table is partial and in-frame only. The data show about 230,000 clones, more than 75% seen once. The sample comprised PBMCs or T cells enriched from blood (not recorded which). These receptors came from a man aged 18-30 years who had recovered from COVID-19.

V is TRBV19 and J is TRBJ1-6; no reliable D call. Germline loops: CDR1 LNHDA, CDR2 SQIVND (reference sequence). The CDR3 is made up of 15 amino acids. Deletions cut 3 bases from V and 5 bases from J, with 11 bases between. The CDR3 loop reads CASSINGRDNSPLHF. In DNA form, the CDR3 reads TGTGCCAGTAGTATTAACGGGAGAGATAATTCACCCCTCCACTTT.

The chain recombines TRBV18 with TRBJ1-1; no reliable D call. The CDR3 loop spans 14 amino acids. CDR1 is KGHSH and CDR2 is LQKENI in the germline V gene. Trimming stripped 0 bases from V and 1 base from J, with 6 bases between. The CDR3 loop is CASSPPLRNTEAFF. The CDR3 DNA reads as TGTGCCAGCTCACCACCCTTGCGGAACACTGAAGCTTTCTTT. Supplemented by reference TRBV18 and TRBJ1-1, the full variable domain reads NAGVMQNPRHLVRRRGQEARLRCSPMKGHSHVYWYRQLPEEGLKFMVYLQKENIIDESGMPKERFSAEFPKEGPSILRIQQVVRGDSAAYFCASSPPLRNTEAFFGQGTRLTVV.

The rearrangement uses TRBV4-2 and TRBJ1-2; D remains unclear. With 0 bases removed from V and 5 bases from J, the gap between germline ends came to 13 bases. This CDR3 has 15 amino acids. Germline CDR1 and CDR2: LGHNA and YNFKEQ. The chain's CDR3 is CASSQDSPLLYGYTF. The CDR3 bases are TGTGCCAGCAGCCAAGATAGTCCCCTCTTGTATGGCTACACCTTC.

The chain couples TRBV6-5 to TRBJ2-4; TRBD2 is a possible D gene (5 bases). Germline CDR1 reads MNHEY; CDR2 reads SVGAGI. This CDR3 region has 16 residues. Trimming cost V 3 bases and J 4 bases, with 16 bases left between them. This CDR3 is CASSYSGDGGKNIQYF. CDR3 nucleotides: TGTGCCAGCAGTTATTCGGGCGACGGAGGAAAAAACATTCAGTACTTC.

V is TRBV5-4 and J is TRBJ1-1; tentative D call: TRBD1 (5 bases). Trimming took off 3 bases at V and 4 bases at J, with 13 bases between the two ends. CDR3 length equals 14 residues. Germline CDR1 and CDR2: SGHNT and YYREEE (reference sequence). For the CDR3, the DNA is TGTGCCAGCAGCTCGGACATAAGGGGCACTGAAGCTTTCTTT. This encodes CASSSDIRGTEAFF.

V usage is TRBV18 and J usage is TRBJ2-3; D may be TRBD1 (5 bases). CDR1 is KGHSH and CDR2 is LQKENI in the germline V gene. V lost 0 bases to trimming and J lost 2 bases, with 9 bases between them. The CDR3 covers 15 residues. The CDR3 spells CASSPPDRYTDTQYF. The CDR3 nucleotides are TGTGCCAGCTCACCACCCGACAGATACACAGATACGCAGTATTTT.

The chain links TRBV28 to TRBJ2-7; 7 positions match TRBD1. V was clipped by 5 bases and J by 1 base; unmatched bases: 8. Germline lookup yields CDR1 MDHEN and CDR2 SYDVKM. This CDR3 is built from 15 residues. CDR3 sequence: CASSLTGTESYEQYF. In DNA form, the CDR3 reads TGTGCCAGCAGTCTGACCGGGACAGAATCCTACGAGCAGTACTTC.

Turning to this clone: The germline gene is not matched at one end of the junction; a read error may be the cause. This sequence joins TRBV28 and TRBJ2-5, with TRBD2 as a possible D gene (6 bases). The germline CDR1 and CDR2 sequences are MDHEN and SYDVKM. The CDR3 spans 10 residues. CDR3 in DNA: TGTGCCAGCAGCGGGACTTCCGCCGACTTC. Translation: CASSGTSADF.

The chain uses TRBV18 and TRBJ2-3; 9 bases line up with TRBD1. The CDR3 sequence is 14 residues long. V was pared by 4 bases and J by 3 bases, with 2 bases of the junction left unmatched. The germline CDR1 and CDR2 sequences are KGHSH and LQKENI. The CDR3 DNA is TGTGCCAGCTCACAGACAGGGGGTACAGATACGCAGTATTTT. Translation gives CASSQTGGTDTQYF.

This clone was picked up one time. In nucleotides, the CDR3 is TGCGCCAGCAGTGAGTCGTTTTTGAGGTTGTTTACTGAAGCTTTCTTT. Translation gives CASSESFLRLFTEAFF. V and J are TRBV10-2 and TRBJ1-1; no firm D call. The germline V gene encodes CDR1 WSHSY and CDR2 SAAADI. The CDR3 contains 16 residues. V lost 0 bases, J lost 5 bases, and 16 bases lay in between.

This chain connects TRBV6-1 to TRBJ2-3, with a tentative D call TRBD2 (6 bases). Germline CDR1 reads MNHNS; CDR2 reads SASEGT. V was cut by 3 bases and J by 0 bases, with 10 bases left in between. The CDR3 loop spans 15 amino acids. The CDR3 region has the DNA TGTGCCAGCAGTGAGGACGGGGGTAGCACAGATACGCAGTATTTT. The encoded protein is CASSEDGGSTDTQYF.

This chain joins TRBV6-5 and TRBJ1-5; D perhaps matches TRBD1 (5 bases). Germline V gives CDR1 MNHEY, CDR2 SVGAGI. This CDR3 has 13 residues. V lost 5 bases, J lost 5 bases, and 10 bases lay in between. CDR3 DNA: TGTGCCAGCAGTACGGGCAGGGATCAGCCCCAGCATTTT. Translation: CASSTGRDQPQHF.

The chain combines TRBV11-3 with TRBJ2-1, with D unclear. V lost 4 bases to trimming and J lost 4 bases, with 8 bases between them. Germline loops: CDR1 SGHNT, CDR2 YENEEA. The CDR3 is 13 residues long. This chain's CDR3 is CASSSGLYNEQFF. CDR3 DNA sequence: TGTGCCAGCAGCTCAGGCCTGTACAATGAGCAGTTCTTC. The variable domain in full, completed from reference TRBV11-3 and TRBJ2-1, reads EAGVVQSPRYKIIEKKQPVAFWCNPISGHNTLYWYLQNLGQGPELLIRYENEEAVDDSQLPKDRFSAERLKGVDSTLKIQPAELGDSAVYLCASSSGLYNEQFFGPGTRLTVL.

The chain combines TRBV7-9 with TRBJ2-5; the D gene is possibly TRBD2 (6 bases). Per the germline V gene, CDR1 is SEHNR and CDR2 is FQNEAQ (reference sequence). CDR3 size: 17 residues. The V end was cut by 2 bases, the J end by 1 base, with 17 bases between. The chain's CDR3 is CASSLRGGEGAQETQYF. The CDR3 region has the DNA TGTGCCAGCAGCTTACGGGGCGGGGAAGGGGCCCAAGAGACCCAGTACTTC.

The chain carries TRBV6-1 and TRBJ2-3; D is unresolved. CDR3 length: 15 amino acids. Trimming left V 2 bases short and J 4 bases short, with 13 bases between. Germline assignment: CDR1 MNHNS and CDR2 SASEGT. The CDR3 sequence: CASSEYATRSDTQYF. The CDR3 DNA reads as TGTGCCAGCAGTGAATACGCCACCCGGTCAGATACGCAGTATTTT.

The CDR3 bases are TGTGCCAGCAGCACCCCACAGGGGTTGTACGACGAGCAGTACTTC. Its protein product is CASSTPQGLYDEQYF. J is TRBJ2-7 and V is TRBV11-3, with 7 bases matching TRBD1. Germline CDR1 is SGHNT and CDR2 is YENEEA. This CDR3 has 15 residues. V lost 5 bases, J lost 5 bases, and 12 bases stayed unmatched.

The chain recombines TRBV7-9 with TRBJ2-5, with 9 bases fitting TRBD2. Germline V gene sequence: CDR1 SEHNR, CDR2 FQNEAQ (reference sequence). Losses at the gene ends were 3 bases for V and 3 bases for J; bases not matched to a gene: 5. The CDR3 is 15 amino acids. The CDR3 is CASSFLAGVEETQYF. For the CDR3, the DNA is TGTGCCAGCAGCTTTTTAGCGGGAGTGGAAGAGACCCAGTACTTC.

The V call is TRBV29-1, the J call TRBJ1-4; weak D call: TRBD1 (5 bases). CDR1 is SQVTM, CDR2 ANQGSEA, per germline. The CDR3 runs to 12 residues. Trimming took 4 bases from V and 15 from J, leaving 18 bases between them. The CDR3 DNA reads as TGCAGCGTTGTTGGGGGAGGGCCTACGGTGTTTTTT. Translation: CSVVGGGPTVFF.

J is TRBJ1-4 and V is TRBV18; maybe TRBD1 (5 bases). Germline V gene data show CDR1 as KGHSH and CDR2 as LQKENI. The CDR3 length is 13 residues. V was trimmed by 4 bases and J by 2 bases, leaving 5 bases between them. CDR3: CASSQGTNEKLFF. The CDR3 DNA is TGTGCCAGCTCACAGGGGACTAATGAAAAACTGTTTTTT.

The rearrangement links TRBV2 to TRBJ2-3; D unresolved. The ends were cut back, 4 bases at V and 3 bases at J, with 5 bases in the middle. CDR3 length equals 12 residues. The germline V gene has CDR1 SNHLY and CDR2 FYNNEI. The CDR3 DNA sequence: TGTGCCAGCAGTGTGAGAACAGATACGCAGTATTTT. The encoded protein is CASSVRTDTQYF.

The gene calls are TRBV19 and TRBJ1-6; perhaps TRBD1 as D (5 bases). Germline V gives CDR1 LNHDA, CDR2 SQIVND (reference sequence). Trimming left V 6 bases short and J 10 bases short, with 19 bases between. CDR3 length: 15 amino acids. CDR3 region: CASRYGQGLGSPLHF. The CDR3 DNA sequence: TGTGCCAGTAGGTACGGGCAGGGCTTAGGCTCACCCCTCCACTTT. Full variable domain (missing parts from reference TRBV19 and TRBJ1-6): DGGITQSPKYLFRKEGQNVTLSCEQNLNHDAMYWYRQDPGQGLRLIYYSQIVNDFQKGDIAEGYSVSREKKESFPLTVTSAQKNPTAFYLCASRYGQGLGSPLHFGNGTRLTVT.

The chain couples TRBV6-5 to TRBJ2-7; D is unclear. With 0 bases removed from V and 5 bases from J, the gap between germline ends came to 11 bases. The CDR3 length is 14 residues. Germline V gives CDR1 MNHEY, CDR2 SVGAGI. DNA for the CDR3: TGTGCCAGCAGTTACTCGGGCAGATCCAACGAGCAGTACTTC. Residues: CASSYSGRSNEQYF.

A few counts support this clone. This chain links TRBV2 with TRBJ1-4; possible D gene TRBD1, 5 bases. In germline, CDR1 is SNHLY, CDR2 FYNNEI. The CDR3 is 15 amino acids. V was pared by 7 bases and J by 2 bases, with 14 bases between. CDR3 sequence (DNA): TGTGCCAGCACCAAACGGGGGACCACTAATGAAAAACTGTTTTTT. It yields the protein CASTKRGTTNEKLFF. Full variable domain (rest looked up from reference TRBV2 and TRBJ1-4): EPEVTQTPSHQVTQMGQEVILRCVPISNHLYFYWYRQILGQKVEFLVSFYNNEISEKSEIFDDQFSVERPDGSNFTLKIRSTKLEDSAMYFCASTKRGTTNEKLFFGSGTQLSVL.

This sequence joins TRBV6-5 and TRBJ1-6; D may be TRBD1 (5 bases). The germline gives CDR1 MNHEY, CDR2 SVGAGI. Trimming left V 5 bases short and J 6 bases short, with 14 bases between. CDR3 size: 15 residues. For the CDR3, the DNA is TGTGCCAGCAGTCGCCTTAGGGGTGGTAATTCACCCCTCCACTTT. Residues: CASSRLRGGNSPLHF.

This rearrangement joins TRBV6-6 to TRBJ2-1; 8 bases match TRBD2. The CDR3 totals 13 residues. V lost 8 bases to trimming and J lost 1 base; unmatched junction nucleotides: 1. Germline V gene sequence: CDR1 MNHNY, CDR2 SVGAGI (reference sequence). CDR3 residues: CASRGGSYNEQFF. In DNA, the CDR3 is TGTGCCAGCCGGGGGGGTTCCTACAATGAGCAGTTCTTC.

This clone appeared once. The CDR3 reads CASSHTSQGDRSSEQFF. The CDR3 bases are TGTGCCAGCAGTCACACAAGCCAGGGTGATCGGTCGAGTGAGCAGTTCTTC. The J gene is TRBJ2-1, the V gene TRBV6-6; D perhaps matches TRBD1 (5 bases). Germline CDR1 reads MNHNY; CDR2 reads SVGAGI (reference sequence). The CDR3 loop spans 17 amino acids. V was shortened by 5 bases and J by 9 bases, with 26 bases between the two germline ends.

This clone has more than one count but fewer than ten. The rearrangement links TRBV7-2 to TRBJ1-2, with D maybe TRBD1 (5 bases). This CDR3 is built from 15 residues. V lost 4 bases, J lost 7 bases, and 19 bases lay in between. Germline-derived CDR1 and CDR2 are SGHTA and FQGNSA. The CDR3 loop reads CASSSRAQGSSGYTF. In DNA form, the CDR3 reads TGTGCCAGCAGCTCTAGGGCTCAGGGTTCCTCTGGCTACACCTTC.

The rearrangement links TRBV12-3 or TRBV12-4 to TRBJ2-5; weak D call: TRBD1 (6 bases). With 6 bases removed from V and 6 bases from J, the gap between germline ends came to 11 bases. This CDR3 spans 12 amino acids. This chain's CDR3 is CASSHRAQTQYF. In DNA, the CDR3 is TGTGCCAGCAGCCACAGGGCTCAGACCCAGTACTTC.